These 23 T cell receptor beta chains originate from one sample sequenced in a study of cytomegalovirus exposure and HLA in healthy donors. With 60 Vbeta and 13 Jbeta primers, the PCR was carried out. The method was immunoSEQ multiplex PCR; TCRdb's version includes in-frame clones alone and lacks a portion of them. The sample yields a few hundred thousand clones, 60% to 85% seen once. Source material: PBMCs. These receptors all stem from a man in his forties in good health and CMV-seronegative.

This clone is a singleton in its sample. This sequence joins TRBV9 and TRBJ1-6; 10 bases fit TRBD1. CDR1 SGDLS and CDR2 YYNGEE come from the germline V gene. The CDR3 is 15 residues long. J was trimmed by 7 bases and V by 1 base; bases with no gene match: 2. The CDR3 here is CASSVTDRGNSPLHF. The CDR3 DNA is TGTGCCAGCAGCGTAACGGACAGGGGGAATTCACCCCTCCACTTT.

The chain is built from TRBV29-1 and TRBJ1-1, with TRBD1 as a possible D gene (6 bases). The CDR3 sequence is 12 residues long. Germline CDR1 is SQVTM and CDR2 is ANQGSEA. V lost 0 bases and J 12 bases, leaving 14 bases between the germline ends. The CDR3 region is CSVEDLPGVPFF. The CDR3 DNA reads as TGCAGCGTTGAAGATCTTCCAGGGGTCCCTTTCTTT.

This chain connects TRBV18 to TRBJ2-3; possible D gene TRBD2, 5 bases. Trimming left V 3 bases short and J 2 bases short, with 12 bases between. The germline V gene has CDR1 KGHSH and CDR2 LQKENI. CDR3 length: 15 residues. CDR3 nucleotides: TGTGCCAGCTCACCGTCTAGCTCAGACACAGATACGCAGTATTTT. It yields the protein CASSPSSSDTDTQYF.

The chain uses TRBV7-9 and TRBJ1-2, with a weak D call TRBD1 (5 bases). The germline V and J ends were trimmed by 4 bases and 4 bases, with 16 bases remaining between them. The CDR3 has 15 residues. The germline gives CDR1 SEHNR, CDR2 FQNEAQ (reference sequence). The CDR3 region is CASSSGWGGGYGYTF. The CDR3 DNA follows: TGTGCCAGCAGCTCCGGGTGGGGGGGAGGCTATGGCTACACCTTC.

The rearrangement joins TRBV5-1 to TRBJ2-7; possibly TRBD2 for D (6 bases). The germline V and J ends were trimmed by 4 bases and 2 bases, with 16 bases remaining between them. The CDR3 length is 15 residues. Germline assignment: CDR1 SGHRS and CDR2 YFSETQ. CDR3 bases: TGCGCCAGCAGCATTAACTCCGGGGGTCCCTACGAGCAGTACTTC. Its translation: CASSINSGGPYEQYF.

This clone was found a few times. CDR3 in amino acids: CSVGGGNTEAFF. CDR3 DNA: TGCAGCGTTGGGGGCGGGAACACTGAAGCTTTCTTT. The chain has TRBV29-1 and TRBJ1-1; tentatively, D is TRBD1 (5 bases). From germline, CDR1 is SQVTM and CDR2 ANQGSEA. The CDR3 extends over 12 amino acids. V lost 4 bases, J lost 1 base, and 7 bases lay in between.

The V gene is TRBV7-3, the J gene TRBJ2-7, with D perhaps TRBD1 (6 bases). V was pared by 2 bases and J by 6 bases, with 14 bases between. The length of the CDR3 is 14 residues. Germline values: CDR1 SGHTA, CDR2 FQGTGA. CDR3 DNA: TGTGCCAGCAGCTTAGGGCCCGAAGGGGGCGAGCAGTACTTC. Encoded protein: CASSLGPEGGEQYF.

The genes are TRBV27 and TRBJ2-5; D might be TRBD1 (6 bases). This CDR3 spans 15 amino acids. From germline, CDR1 is MNHEY and CDR2 SMNVEV (reference sequence). Trimming cost V 0 bases and J 0 bases, with 8 bases left between them. The CDR3 spells CASSLSTGDQETQYF. In DNA form, the CDR3 reads TGTGCCAGCAGTTTATCGACAGGCGACCAAGAGACCCAGTACTTC.

This clone was counted a single time. The chain joins TRBV7-8 to TRBJ1-2, with 8 bases lining up with TRBD1. In germline, CDR1 is SGHVS, CDR2 FQNEAQ. This CDR3 spans 15 amino acids. The V gene end was trimmed by 1 base and the J gene end by 8 bases; junction bases not matched to a gene: 9. The CDR3 is CASSLGPQGAGGYTF. CDR3 nucleotide sequence: TGTGCCAGCAGCTTAGGCCCTCAGGGGGCTGGAGGCTACACCTTC.

V is TRBV7-8 and J is TRBJ2-1; the match to TRBD1 covers 7 bases. Germline loops: CDR1 SGHVS, CDR2 FQNEAQ. Germline trimming cut 5 bases from V and 10 bases from J; bases unmatched to any gene: 17. The CDR3 is made up of 16 amino acids. The CDR3 DNA follows: TGTGCCAGCAGCACTCCCGACAGGGAAATCAAGGGGGAGCAGTTCTTC. It encodes CASSTPDREIKGEQFF.

The chain has TRBV4-1 and TRBJ1-1; D call uncertain. The germline V gene has CDR1 MGHRA and CDR2 YSYEKL. V was cut by 3 bases and J by 10 bases, with 15 bases left in between. This CDR3 has 13 amino acids. CDR3 DNA sequence: TGCGCCAGCAGCCACCCCCCAACAGCAGTAGCTTTCTTT. It specifies CASSHPPTAVAFF.

The chain employs TRBV12-5 and TRBJ2-2, with D possibly matching TRBD1 (5 bases). V was cut by 4 bases and J by 4 bases, with 13 bases left in between. The CDR3 has 15 amino acids. CDR1 is LGHNT and CDR2 is FRNRAP in the germline V gene. This CDR3 reads CASGSGQASTGELFF. CDR3 in DNA: TGTGCTAGTGGTTCAGGGCAGGCCAGCACCGGGGAGCTGTTTTTT.

This clone was counted a single time. The chain has TRBV18 and TRBJ1-2; D gene uncertain. The V gene's germline CDR1 is KGHSH and CDR2 LQKENI. The CDR3 spans 12 residues. V lost 3 bases and J lost 6, with 8 bases in between. CDR3: CASSPAGDGYTF. As DNA, the CDR3 is TGTGCCAGCTCACCGGCCGGGGATGGCTACACCTTC. Full variable domain (missing parts from reference TRBV18 and TRBJ1-2): NAGVMQNPRHLVRRRGQEARLRCSPMKGHSHVYWYRQLPEEGLKFMVYLQKENIIDESGMPKERFSAEFPKEGPSILRIQQVVRGDSAAYFCASSPAGDGYTFGSGTRLTVV.

This clone was counted a single time. The rearrangement links TRBV19 to TRBJ1-3; 7 bases are shared with TRBD1. This CDR3 region has 14 residues. Germline lookup yields CDR1 LNHDA and CDR2 SQIVND (reference sequence). Trimming at V came to 5 bases and at J to 4 bases, leaving 5 bases not matched to a gene. CDR3 protein: CASSPDRVGNTIYF. In DNA form, the CDR3 reads TGTGCCAGTAGTCCCGACAGGGTGGGAAACACCATATATTTT.

The chain joins TRBV11-2 to TRBJ2-7; TRBD2 might be the D (5 bases). The CDR3 is made up of 14 amino acids. Germline V gene lookup returns CDR1 SGHAT and CDR2 FQNNGV. The germline V and J ends were trimmed by 5 bases and 3 bases, with 14 bases remaining between them. CDR3 region: CASSHVHRGYEQYF. For the CDR3, the DNA is TGTGCCAGCAGCCACGTACATCGGGGCTACGAGCAGTACTTC.

This clone has only one observation. V is TRBV7-2 and J is TRBJ1-2, with 10 bases aligning to TRBD1. With V trimmed by 5 bases and J by 2 bases, 5 bases remained unmatched. Germline V gene lookup returns CDR1 SGHTA and CDR2 FQGNSA. CDR3 length: 15 residues. The CDR3, as DNA: TGTGCCAGCAGCCGTGTGACAGGGGGCAACTATGGCTACACCTTC. Protein: CASSRVTGGNYGYTF. Looking up the rest from reference TRBV7-2 and TRBJ1-2 gives the full variable domain: GAGVSQSPSNKVTEKGKDVELRCDPISGHTALYWYRQSLGQGLEFLIYFQGNSAPDKSGLPSDRFSAERTGGSVSTLTIQRTQQEDSAVYLCASSRVTGGNYGYTFGSGTRLTVV.

This sequence joins TRBV6-7 and TRBJ2-5; TRBD2 matches at 12 bases. TRBV6-7 is labeled an ORF, and its function is uncertain. The CDR3 covers 16 residues. Losses at the gene ends were 2 bases for V and 5 bases for J; bases not matched to a gene: 6. The CDR3 DNA is TGTGCCAGCAGTTACCCGCGACTAGCGGGGGAGGAGACCCAGTACTTC. Protein product: CASSYPRLAGEETQYF.

The V and J genes are TRBV7-8 and TRBJ2-3; D is undetermined. Trimming took 3 bases from V and 4 from J, leaving 17 bases between them. This CDR3 spans 16 amino acids. The germline gives CDR1 SGHVS, CDR2 FQNEAQ. The DNA of the CDR3 is TGTGCCAGCAGCTTTTTGCCGCCTAAGATAGCAGATACGCAGTATTTT. Protein: CASSFLPPKIADTQYF.

The chain joins TRBV27 to TRBJ2-1, with D perhaps matching TRBD1 (6 bases). The length of the CDR3 is 16 residues. V lost 6 bases and J lost 10, with 25 bases in between. Germline CDR1 and CDR2: MNHEY and SMNVEV (reference sequence). The chain's CDR3 is CASSHNTGHLSIEQFF. The CDR3 DNA sequence: TGTGCCAGCAGCCATAACACGGGACACCTATCTATCGAGCAGTTCTTC.

The rearrangement joins TRBV4-1 to TRBJ2-3; unclear D gene. This CDR3 region has 17 residues. Looked up from germline, CDR1 is MGHRA and CDR2 is YSYEKL. Trimming left V 6 bases short and J 1 base short, with 20 bases between. In nucleotides, the CDR3 is TGCGCCAGCAGTCCAACTCACCCGCAGGCGCGCACAGATACGCAGTATTTT. Translation gives CASSPTHPQARTDTQYF.

The rearrangement joins TRBV6-1 to TRBJ1-6; D is perhaps TRBD1 (5 bases). Germline loops: CDR1 MNHNS, CDR2 SASEGT. This CDR3 is 14 amino acids long. The germline V and J ends were trimmed by 3 bases and 12 bases, with 15 bases remaining between them. The CDR3 nucleotides are TGTGCCAGCAGTGAGGGGGGTTCCCCTTTACCCCTCCACTTT. Its protein product is CASSEGGSPLPLHF.

The genes are TRBV7-2 and TRBJ2-7, with unresolved D. CDR3 length: 12 amino acids. With 1 base removed from V and 4 bases from J, the gap between germline ends came to 5 bases. Germline V gives CDR1 SGHTA, CDR2 FQGNSA. CDR3 DNA sequence: TGTGCCAGCAGCTTAGTAGTTTACGAGCAGTACTTC. Protein: CASSLVVYEQYF.

V is TRBV4-3 and J is TRBJ2-1; 12 nucleotides line up with TRBD2. This CDR3 region has 16 residues. Germline trimming cut 0 bases from V and 3 bases from J; bases unmatched to any gene: 0. CDR1 and CDR2 from the germline V gene are LGHNA and YSLEER. In nucleotides, the CDR3 is TGCGCCAGCAGCCAAGAGACTAGCGGGGGCTACAATGAGCAGTTCTTC. Amino acids: CASSQETSGGYNEQFF.